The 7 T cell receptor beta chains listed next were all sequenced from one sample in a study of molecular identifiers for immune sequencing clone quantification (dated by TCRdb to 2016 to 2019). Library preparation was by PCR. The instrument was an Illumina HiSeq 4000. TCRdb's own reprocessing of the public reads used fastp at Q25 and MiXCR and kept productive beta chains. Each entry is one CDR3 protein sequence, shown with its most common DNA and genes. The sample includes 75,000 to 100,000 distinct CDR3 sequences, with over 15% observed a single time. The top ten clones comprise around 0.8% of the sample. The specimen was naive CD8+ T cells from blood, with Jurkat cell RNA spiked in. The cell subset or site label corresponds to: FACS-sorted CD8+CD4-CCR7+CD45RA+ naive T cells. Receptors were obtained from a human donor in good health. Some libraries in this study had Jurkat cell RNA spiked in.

The CDR3, as DNA: TGTGCCAGCAGCTTATCCGGACTAGCGGGGAAGAATGAGCAGTTCTTC. Protein product: CASSLSGLAGKNEQFF. The chain has TRBV7-2 and TRBJ2-1; 12 nucleotides match TRBD2. Germline trimming cut 2 bases from V and 7 bases from J; bases unmatched to any gene: 6. CDR1 is SGHTA and CDR2 is FQGNSA in the germline V gene. The CDR3 totals 16 residues. The full variable domain, rest sourced from reference TRBV7-2 and TRBJ2-1, is GAGVSQSPSNKVTEKGKDVELRCDPISGHTALYWYRQSLGQGLEFLIYFQGNSAPDKSGLPSDRFSAERTGGSVSTLTIQRTQQEDSAVYLCASSLSGLAGKNEQFFGPGTRLTVL.

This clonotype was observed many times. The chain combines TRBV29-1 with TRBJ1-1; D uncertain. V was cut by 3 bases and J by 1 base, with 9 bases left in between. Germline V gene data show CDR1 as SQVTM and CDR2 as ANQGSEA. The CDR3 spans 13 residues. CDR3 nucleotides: TGCAGCGTTGAGATAGGGTGGAACACTGAAGCTTTCTTT. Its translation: CSVEIGWNTEAFF.

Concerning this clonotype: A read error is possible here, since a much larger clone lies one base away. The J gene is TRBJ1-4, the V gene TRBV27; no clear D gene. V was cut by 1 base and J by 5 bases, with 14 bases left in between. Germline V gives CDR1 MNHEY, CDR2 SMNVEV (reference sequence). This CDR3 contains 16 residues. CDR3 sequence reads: CASSLLGTLGNEKLFF. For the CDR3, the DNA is TGTGCCAGCAGTTTATTAGGCACTCTGGGGAATGAAAAACTGTTTTTT.

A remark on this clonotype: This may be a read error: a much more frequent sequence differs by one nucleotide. The CDR3 nucleotides read TGTGCCAGTACTGAGACAGGGCCCAGCCGGCCCCAGCATTTT. Its protein product is CASTETGPSRPQHF. The chain couples TRBV19 to TRBJ1-5; 7 nucleotides match TRBD1. The V segment lost 7 bases and the J segment 9 bases; nucleotides outside the gene matches: 12. Per the germline V gene, CDR1 is LNHDA and CDR2 is SQIVND (reference sequence). The CDR3 loop spans 14 amino acids.

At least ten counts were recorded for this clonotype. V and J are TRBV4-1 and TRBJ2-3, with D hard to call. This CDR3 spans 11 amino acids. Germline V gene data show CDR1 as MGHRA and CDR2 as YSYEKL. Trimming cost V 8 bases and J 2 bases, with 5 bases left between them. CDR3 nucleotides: TGCGCCAGCGCTTTCACAGATACGCAGTATTTT. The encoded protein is CASAFTDTQYF.

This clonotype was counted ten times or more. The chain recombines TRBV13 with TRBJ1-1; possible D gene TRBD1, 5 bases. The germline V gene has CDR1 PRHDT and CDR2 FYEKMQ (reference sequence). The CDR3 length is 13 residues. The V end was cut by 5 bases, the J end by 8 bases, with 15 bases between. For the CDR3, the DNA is TGTGCCAGCAGCCAAGACAGATCTTGGGAAGCTTTCTTT. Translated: CASSQDRSWEAFF.

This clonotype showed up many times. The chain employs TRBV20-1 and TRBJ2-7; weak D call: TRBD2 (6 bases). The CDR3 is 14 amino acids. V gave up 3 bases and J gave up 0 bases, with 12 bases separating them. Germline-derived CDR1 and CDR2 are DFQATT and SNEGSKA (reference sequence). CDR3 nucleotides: TGCAGTGCTAGGGACTACGAAGACTCCTACGAGCAGTACTTC. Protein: CSARDYEDSYEQYF.